What follows are 2 T cell receptor beta chains derived from one specimen sequenced in a study of shared clonotypes between healthy human individuals. TCRdb's table, derived via immunoSEQ multiplex PCR, lists solely in-frame clones and lacks some. The sample yields 900,000 to 1,200,000 clones, 75% to 80% seen once. Sample: memory CD4+ T cells from PBMCs. Subset described: CD45RA-negative fraction. The receptors derive from a man aged 18-30 years in good health. Some clones in this sample may be carry-over from other donors' samples.

The gene calls are TRBV5-1 and TRBJ1-1; D unclear. The CDR3 runs 13 residues. The ends were cut back, 2 bases at V and 2 bases at J, with 7 bases in the middle. Germline CDR1 and CDR2: SGHRS and YFSETQ. CDR3: CASSFGFNTEAFF. CDR3 nucleotide sequence: TGCGCCAGCAGCTTCGGGTTCAACACTGAAGCTTTCTTT.

For this clone: The same CDR3 also results from other DNA sequences found in this sample. CDR3 residues: CSVNRGYTEAFF. CDR3 in DNA: TGCAGCGTTAACAGGGGGTACACTGAAGCTTTCTTT. The rearrangement links TRBV29-1 to TRBJ1-1; 8 nucleotides align to TRBD1. The CDR3 has 12 amino acids. Germline CDR1 and CDR2: SQVTM and ANQGSEA. After removal of 5 bases from V and 3 bases from J, the junction contained 2 bases not matched to a gene.